This T cell receptor (beta chain) was captured in a study of OX40 agonist ivuxolimab in advanced cancers. The method was immunoSEQ multiplex PCR; TCRdb's version includes in-frame clones alone and lacks a portion of them. Counted here are some 20,000 clones, under 90% occurring once; the ten biggest clones make up 12% to 15%. The receptor was isolated from an adult with an advanced solid tumor such as melanoma, head and neck, liver or kidney cancer. Sequencing used CD4+ or CD8+ T cells sorted from blood, obtained in a trial of the OX40 agonist ivuxolimab.

CDR3 region: CSVEDRFPPDTQYF. CDR3 sequence (DNA): TGCAGCGTTGAAGATAGATTCCCCCCAGATACGCAGTATTTT. This chain uses TRBV29-1 with TRBJ2-3, with D uncertain. Germline V CDR1 and CDR2: SQVTM, ANQGSEA. The CDR3 loop spans 14 amino acids. V lost 0 bases to trimming and J lost 4 bases, with 11 bases between them.